The clone carrying this T cell receptor beta chain was detected once. Its antigen is unknown. Clones were read by immunoSEQ multiplex PCR, and TCRdb kept only the in-frame ones, dropping some. The sample comprises around 2.5 million clones, 93% of which are singletons, and 0.36% rests with the top ten. These data belong to a study of shared clonotypes between healthy human individuals. Findings and caveats of the study: At large depth, rarefaction still showed sorted-subset sequencing to be incomplete.

The CDR3 is 14 amino acids. CDR1 is MDHEN and CDR2 is SYDVKM in the germline V gene. With 7 bases removed from V and 2 bases from J, the gap between germline ends came to 15 bases. The specimen was naive CD4+ T cells from PBMCs. Subset meaning: CD45RA+ positively selected. The clonotype comes from a man aged 18-30 years in good health. Some clones in this sample may be carry-over from other donors' samples. The V and J genes are TRBV28 and TRBJ2-7; possibly TRBD2 for D (6 bases). The CDR3 sequence is CASTTPASAYEQYF. The CDR3 DNA reads as TGTGCCAGCACCACCCCGGCTAGCGCCTACGAGCAGTACTTC. The whole variable domain, filled in from reference TRBV28 and TRBJ2-7, reads DVKVTQSSRYLVKRTGEKVFLECVQDMDHENMFWYRQDPGLGLRLIYFSYDVKMKEKGDIPEGYSVSREKKERFSLILESASTNQTSMYLCASTTPASAYEQYFGPGTRLTVT.